The clone carrying this T cell receptor beta chain appeared many times. This specimen belongs to a study of T-cell reconstitution after alpha-beta-depleted transplantation in children. Germline assignment: CDR1 SGHKS and CDR2 YYEKEE (reference sequence). Losses at the gene ends were 0 bases for V and 6 bases for J; bases not matched to a gene: 9. The CDR3 has 17 amino acids. It was with unique molecular identifiers that the TCRbeta library was prepared. MiXCR, run by TCRdb on the PCR reads, gives a single entry per CDR3 protein. The sample has 190,000 or so distinct CDR3 sequences, approximately 7% seen once.

The chain links TRBV5-5 to TRBJ2-1, with 10 bases fitting TRBD2. This specimen was PBMCs from the stem cell graft donor, taken from the stem cell graft. The source of this sequence is a human donor who donated a stem cell graft to a child with Wiskott-Aldrich syndrome. This CDR3 reads CASSLGIPSGRGNEQFF. The CDR3, as DNA: TGTGCCAGCAGCTTGGGGATACCTAGCGGGAGAGGCAATGAGCAGTTCTTC.